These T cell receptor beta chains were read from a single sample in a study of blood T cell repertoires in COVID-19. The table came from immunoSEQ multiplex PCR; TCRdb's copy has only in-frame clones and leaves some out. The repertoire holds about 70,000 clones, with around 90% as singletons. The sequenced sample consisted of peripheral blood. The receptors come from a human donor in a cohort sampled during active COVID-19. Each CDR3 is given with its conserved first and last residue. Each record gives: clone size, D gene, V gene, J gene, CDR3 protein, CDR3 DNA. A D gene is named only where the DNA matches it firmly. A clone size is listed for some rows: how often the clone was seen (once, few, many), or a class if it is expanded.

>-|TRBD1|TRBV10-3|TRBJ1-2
CATRRTGESLYNYGYTF
TGTGCCACGCGAAGGACAGGAGAATCCCTATATAACTATGGCTACACCTTC
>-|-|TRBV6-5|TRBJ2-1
CASSTRGLGGNEQFF
TGTGCCAGCAGTACCCGGGGCCTGGGGGGCAATGAGCAGTTCTTC
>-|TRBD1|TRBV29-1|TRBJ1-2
CSAFGQGHGYTF
TGCAGCGCCTTCGGACAGGGGCATGGCTACACCTTC
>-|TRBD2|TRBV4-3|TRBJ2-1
CASSQEDGIRASGRVYNEQFF
TGCGCCAGCAGCCAAGAAGATGGGATAAGGGCTAGCGGGAGGGTTTACAATGAGCAGTTCTTC
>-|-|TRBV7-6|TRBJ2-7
CASSLLADSDYEQYF
TGTGCCAGCAGCTTATTGGCTGACAGCGACTACGAGCAGTACTTC
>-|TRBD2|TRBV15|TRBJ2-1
CATSRGREGSDEQFF
TGTGCCACCAGCAGAGGGAGGGAGGGTTCTGATGAGCAGTTCTTC
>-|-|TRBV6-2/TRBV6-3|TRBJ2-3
CASSYLLRARTDTQYF
TGTGCCAGCAGTTACCTTTTGCGGGCCCGCACAGATACGCAGTATTTT
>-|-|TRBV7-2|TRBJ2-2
CASSWGANTGELFF
TGTGCCAGCAGCTGGGGAGCGAACACCGGGGAGCTGTTTTTT
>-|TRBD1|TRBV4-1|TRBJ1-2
CASSHRPRGRGAYGYTF
TGCGCCAGCAGCCACCGTCCCCGTGGCAGGGGGGCCTATGGCTACACCTTC
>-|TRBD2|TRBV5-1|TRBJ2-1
CASSFGTSGSNRQEQFF
TGCGCCAGCAGCTTTGGGACTAGCGGGAGTAACCGGCAGGAGCAGTTCTTC
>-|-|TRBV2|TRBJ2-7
CASSGEYEQYF
TGTGCCAGCAGTGGGGAGTACGAGCAGTACTTC
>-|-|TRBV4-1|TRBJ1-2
CASSHKPDILTYYGYTF
TGCGCCAGCAGCCATAAACCGGACATCTTAACTTACTATGGCTACACCTTC
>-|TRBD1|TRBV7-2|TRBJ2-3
CASNAGTGGPDTQYF
TGTGCCAGCAACGCCGGGACAGGGGGCCCAGATACGCAGTATTTT
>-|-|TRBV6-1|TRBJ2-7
CASSEDNSCYEQYF
TGTGCCAGCAGTGAAGATAACTCATGCTACGAGCAGTACTTC
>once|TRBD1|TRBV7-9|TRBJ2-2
CASRAAGGNTGELFF
TGTGCCAGCAGGGCGGCAGGGGGGAACACCGGGGAGCTGTTTTTT
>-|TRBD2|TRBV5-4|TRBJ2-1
CASSYLAGGPNNEQFF
TGTGCCAGCAGCTACCTAGCGGGAGGGCCGAACAATGAGCAGTTCTTC
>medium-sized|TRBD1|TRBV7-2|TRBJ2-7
CASSLRDRAGEQYF
TGTGCCAGCAGCTTAAGGGACAGGGCAGGAGAGCAGTACTTC
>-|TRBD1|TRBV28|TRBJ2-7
CASSSPGQSTKQYF
TGTGCCAGCAGTTCCCCGGGACAGTCTACGAAGCAGTACTTC
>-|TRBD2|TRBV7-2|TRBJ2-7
CASSLDGRATYEQYF
TGTGCCAGCAGCTTAGACGGGAGGGCCACCTACGAGCAGTACTTC
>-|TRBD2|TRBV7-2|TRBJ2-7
CASSFGLGGEQYF
TGTGCCAGCAGCTTCGGACTAGGTGGCGAGCAGTACTTC
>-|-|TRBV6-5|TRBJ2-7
CASISSSYEQYF
TGTGCCAGCATATCGAGCTCCTACGAGCAGTACTTC
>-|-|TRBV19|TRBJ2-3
CASSIGADTDTQYF
TGTGCCAGTAGTATTGGAGCGGATACAGATACGCAGTATTTT
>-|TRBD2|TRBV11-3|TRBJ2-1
CASSPSGTSGGEQFF
TGTGCCAGCAGCCCCTCCGGGACTAGCGGGGGTGAGCAGTTCTTC
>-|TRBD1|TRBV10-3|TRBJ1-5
CAISRTGDNQPQHF
TGTGCCATCAGCCGGACAGGGGACAATCAGCCCCAGCATTTT
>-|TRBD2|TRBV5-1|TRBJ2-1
CASSFTLAVGEQFF
TGCGCCAGCAGCTTTACGCTAGCGGTAGGTGAGCAGTTCTTC
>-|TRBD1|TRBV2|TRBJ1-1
CARTTGGEGTEAFF
TGTGCCAGGACCACAGGGGGGGAAGGTACTGAAGCTTTCTTT
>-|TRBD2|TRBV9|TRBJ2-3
CASSATSGLSTDTQYF
TGTGCCAGCAGCGCGACTAGCGGGCTAAGCACAGATACGCAGTATTTT
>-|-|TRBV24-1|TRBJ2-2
CATRRKETGELFF
TGTGCCACCAGGCGGAAGGAGACCGGGGAGCTGTTTTTT
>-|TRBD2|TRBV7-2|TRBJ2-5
CASSPPRSGAPETQYF
TGTGCCAGCAGCCCGCCCCGTAGCGGGGCGCCGGAGACCCAGTACTTC
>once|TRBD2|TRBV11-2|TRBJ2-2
CASSLAGGPVTGELFF
TGTGCCAGCAGCTTAGCGGGAGGGCCGGTCACCGGGGAGCTGTTTTTT
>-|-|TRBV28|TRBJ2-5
CASSLRYWGGHREETQYF
TGTGCCAGCAGTTTGAGGTATTGGGGTGGACACAGGGAAGAGACTCAGTACTTC
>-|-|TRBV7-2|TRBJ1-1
CASSPTREHLNTEAFF
TGTGCCAGCAGCCCCACGAGGGAACACTTGAACACTGAAGCTTTCTTT
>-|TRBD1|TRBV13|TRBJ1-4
CASSRGGQGNEKLFF
TGTGCCAGCAGCCGCGGGGGACAGGGTAACGAAAAACTGTTTTTT
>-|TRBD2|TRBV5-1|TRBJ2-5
CASRSASGTQETQYF
TGCGCCAGTAGGTCGGCTAGCGGGACGCAAGAGACCCAGTACTTC
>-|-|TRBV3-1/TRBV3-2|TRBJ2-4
CASSQARNRFGKNIQYF
TGTGCCAGCAGCCAAGCACGTAACAGGTTTGGCAAAAACATTCAGTACTTC
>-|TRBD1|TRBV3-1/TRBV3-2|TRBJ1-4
CASSHPGQGANEKLFF
TGTGCCAGCAGCCATCCTGGACAGGGGGCGAATGAAAAACTGTTTTTT
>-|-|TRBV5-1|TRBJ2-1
CASSYSGRSLDDEQFF
TGCGCCAGCAGCTACAGCGGACGCTCCCTAGATGATGAGCAGTTCTTC
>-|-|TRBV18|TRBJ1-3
CASSPRMIRLDNSGNTIYF
TGTGCTAGCTCACCACGAATGATCAGGCTCGACAACTCTGGAAACACCATATATTTT
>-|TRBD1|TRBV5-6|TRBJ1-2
CASSWRQGDGYTF
TGTGCCAGCAGCTGGCGACAGGGAGATGGCTACACCTTC
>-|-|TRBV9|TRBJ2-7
CASSVAGGVVQYF
TGTGCCAGCAGCGTAGCGGGGGGCGTCGTTCAGTACTTC
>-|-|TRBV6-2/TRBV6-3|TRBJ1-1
CASSYFQGMNTEAFF
TGTGCCAGCAGTTACTTTCAGGGGATGAACACTGAAGCTTTCTTT
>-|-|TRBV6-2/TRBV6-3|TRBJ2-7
CASSGPADSSYEQYF
TGTGCCAGCAGCGGTCCAGCGGACAGCTCCTACGAGCAGTACTTC
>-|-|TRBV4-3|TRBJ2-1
CASSQEVQSYNEQFF
TGCGCCAGCAGCCAAGAAGTACAGAGTTACAATGAGCAGTTCTTC
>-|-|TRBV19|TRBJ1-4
CASSTRRGANEKLFF
TGTGCCAGTAGTACCCGCAGGGGAGCTAATGAAAAACTGTTTTTT
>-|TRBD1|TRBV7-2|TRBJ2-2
CASSLGTGVPGELFF
TGTGCCAGCAGCTTAGGGACAGGGGTTCCCGGGGAGCTGTTTTTT
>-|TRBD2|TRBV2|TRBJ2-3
CASSGSSGRLTGTDTQYF
TGTGCCAGCAGTGGCAGTAGCGGGAGGCTCACTGGCACAGATACGCAGTATTTT
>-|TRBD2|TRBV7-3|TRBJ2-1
CASSPYSGDYNEQFF
TGTGCCAGCAGTCCTTATAGCGGGGATTACAATGAGCAGTTCTTC
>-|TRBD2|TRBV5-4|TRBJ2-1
CASYTSGRANEQFF
TGTGCCAGCTATACTAGCGGGAGGGCCAATGAGCAGTTCTTC
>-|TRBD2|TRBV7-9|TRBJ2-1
CASSLSSGGDNEQFF
TGTGCCAGCAGCTTGTCTAGCGGGGGGGACAATGAGCAGTTCTTC
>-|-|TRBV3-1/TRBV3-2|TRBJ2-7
CASSLAVQGAYEQYF
TGTGCCAGCAGCCTTGCTGTACAGGGTGCCTACGAGCAGTACTTC
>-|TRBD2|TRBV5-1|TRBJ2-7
CASSLGLAIGTSGKAYEQYF
TGCGCCAGCAGCTTGGGACTTGCAATAGGGACTAGCGGGAAAGCGTACGAGCAGTACTTC
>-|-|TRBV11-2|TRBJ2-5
CASSLDQGETQYF
TGTGCCAGCAGCTTAGACCAGGGGGAGACCCAGTACTTC
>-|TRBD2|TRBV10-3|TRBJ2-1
CAISDLWTSGKRRGYNEQFF
TGTGCCATCAGTGACCTATGGACTAGCGGGAAAAGAAGGGGGTACAATGAGCAGTTCTTC